Listed below are T cell receptor beta chains from one sample, sequenced in a study of blood T cell repertoires in COVID-19. TCRdb keeps only in-frame clones here, not all; method: immunoSEQ multiplex PCR. The data hold roughly 43,000 clones, with around 70% observed a single time. Input material: peripheral blood. The receptors here all came from a man older than 75 with acute or convalescent COVID-19. Both conserved end residues are part of each CDR3. Each record gives: CDR3 length, J gene, clone size, D gene, V gene, CDR3 DNA, CDR3 protein. D genes are given only for firm matches. Size values are once, few and many counts, or a class for expanded clones, and some rows have none.

cdr3_length: 15
j_call: TRBJ1-2
clone_size: few
d_call: -
v_call: TRBV2
cdr3_nt: TGTGCCAGCAGGCTCCGCTGGCAGGCTAACTATGGCTACACCTTC
cdr3_aa: CASRLRWQANYGYTF

cdr3_length: 15
j_call: TRBJ2-5
clone_size: -
d_call: TRBD1
v_call: TRBV5-1
cdr3_nt: TGCGCCAGCAGCTTGATACAGGGGGCAGGTGAGACCCAGTACTTC
cdr3_aa: CASSLIQGAGETQYF

cdr3_length: 16
j_call: TRBJ2-1
clone_size: few
d_call: -
v_call: TRBV5-1
cdr3_nt: TGCGCCAGCAGCTTGCCCCTCGGACAGTTCTACAATGAGCAGTTCTTC
cdr3_aa: CASSLPLGQFYNEQFF

cdr3_length: 20
j_call: TRBJ2-3
clone_size: once
d_call: TRBD2
v_call: TRBV14
cdr3_nt: TGTGCCAGCAGCCAAAAGGGCCACCCGCGGGCTAGCGGACGCACAGATACGCAGTATTTT
cdr3_aa: CASSQKGHPRASGRTDTQYF

cdr3_length: 13
j_call: TRBJ2-5
clone_size: -
d_call: -
v_call: TRBV7-8
cdr3_nt: TGTGCCAGCAGCGTGGACAGACAAGAGACCCAGTACTTC
cdr3_aa: CASSVDRQETQYF

cdr3_length: 15
j_call: TRBJ2-7
clone_size: -
d_call: -
v_call: TRBV27
cdr3_nt: TGTGCCAGCAGTACCCCCAGGGCTCAATCCTACGAGCAGTACTTC
cdr3_aa: CASSTPRAQSYEQYF

cdr3_length: 15
j_call: TRBJ2-7
clone_size: -
d_call: TRBD2
v_call: TRBV7-6
cdr3_nt: TGTGCCAGCAGCCCCGGGGGCGGGAGGGCCGGGGAGCAGTACTTC
cdr3_aa: CASSPGGGRAGEQYF

cdr3_length: 16
j_call: TRBJ1-6
clone_size: -
d_call: -
v_call: TRBV2
cdr3_nt: TGTGCCAGCAGACGAGATCAGGGGACAATCAGTTCACCCCTCCACTTT
cdr3_aa: CASRRDQGTISSPLHF

cdr3_length: 12
j_call: TRBJ1-2
clone_size: few
d_call: -
v_call: TRBV28
cdr3_nt: TGTGCCAGCAGTTTAAAGCGGGGGGGCTACACCTTC
cdr3_aa: CASSLKRGGYTF

cdr3_length: 16
j_call: TRBJ2-1
clone_size: -
d_call: TRBD2
v_call: TRBV11-3
cdr3_nt: TGTGCCAGCAGCTTAATGGGTAGCGGGGGTGGTTATGAGCAGTTCTTC
cdr3_aa: CASSLMGSGGGYEQFF

cdr3_length: 16
j_call: TRBJ1-6
clone_size: -
d_call: -
v_call: TRBV19
cdr3_nt: TGTGCCAGTAGTTCCGACAGATACTCCTATAATTCACCCCTCCACTTT
cdr3_aa: CASSSDRYSYNSPLHF

cdr3_length: 15
j_call: TRBJ1-1
clone_size: -
d_call: -
v_call: TRBV5-1
cdr3_nt: TGCGCCAGCAGCCCTCAACCGGGGGGTTCCACTGAAGCTTTCTTT
cdr3_aa: CASSPQPGGSTEAFF

cdr3_length: 18
j_call: TRBJ2-1
clone_size: few
d_call: -
v_call: TRBV15
cdr3_nt: TGTGCCACCAGCAGAGGGGTGCGGCTAGAAATCGGGTTCGATGAGCAGTTCTTC
cdr3_aa: CATSRGVRLEIGFDEQFF

cdr3_length: 16
j_call: TRBJ1-4
clone_size: -
d_call: -
v_call: TRBV27
cdr3_nt: TGTGCCAGCCGGGGATCACGGGCTGCAACTAATGAAAAACTGTTTTTT
cdr3_aa: CASRGSRAATNEKLFF

cdr3_length: 13
j_call: TRBJ2-2
clone_size: -
d_call: -
v_call: TRBV15
cdr3_nt: TGTGCCACCAGCAGACAAAGCGGCGGGGAGCTGTTTTTT
cdr3_aa: CATSRQSGGELFF

cdr3_length: 12
j_call: TRBJ2-7
clone_size: few
d_call: -
v_call: TRBV12-3/TRBV12-4
cdr3_nt: TGTGCCAGCGCTAGCCGGATCTACGAGCAGTACTTC
cdr3_aa: CASASRIYEQYF

cdr3_length: 18
j_call: TRBJ2-2
clone_size: -
d_call: -
v_call: TRBV4-1
cdr3_nt: TGCGCCAGCAGCCAAGCGCCGAGGATAAACGGCGGGGCCGGGGAGCTGTTTTTT
cdr3_aa: CASSQAPRINGGAGELFF

cdr3_length: 16
j_call: TRBJ2-1
clone_size: -
d_call: TRBD2
v_call: TRBV6-2/TRBV6-3
cdr3_nt: TGTGCCAGCAGTTTGGCGGGAGAAATGTCCTACAATGAGCAGTTCTTC
cdr3_aa: CASSLAGEMSYNEQFF

cdr3_length: 17
j_call: TRBJ2-2
clone_size: few
d_call: -
v_call: TRBV4-3
cdr3_nt: TGCGCCAGCAGCCAAGTCTGGGGGGAGAGGCGCACCGGGGAGCTGTTTTTT
cdr3_aa: CASSQVWGERRTGELFF

cdr3_length: 13
j_call: TRBJ1-4
clone_size: -
d_call: -
v_call: TRBV30
cdr3_nt: TGTGCCTGGAGTCTGTATTCTAATGAAAAACTGTTTTTT
cdr3_aa: CAWSLYSNEKLFF

cdr3_length: 12
j_call: TRBJ1-1
clone_size: -
d_call: -
v_call: TRBV29-1
cdr3_nt: TGCAGCGTTGGGGGCTCGAACACTGAAGCTTTCTTT
cdr3_aa: CSVGGSNTEAFF

cdr3_length: 15
j_call: TRBJ2-7
clone_size: once
d_call: TRBD1
v_call: TRBV7-2
cdr3_nt: TGTGCCAGCAGCCCGTGGACAGGGGGCGCGGGGGAGCAGTACTTC
cdr3_aa: CASSPWTGGAGEQYF

cdr3_length: 12
j_call: TRBJ1-2
clone_size: -
d_call: -
v_call: TRBV12-3/TRBV12-4
cdr3_nt: TGTGCCAGCAGTTTTTTAGGGGGTGGCTACACCTTC
cdr3_aa: CASSFLGGGYTF

cdr3_length: 17
j_call: TRBJ2-6
clone_size: -
d_call: -
v_call: TRBV19
cdr3_nt: TGTGCCAGTAGTATAGATGGGCGGGGCTCTGGGGCCAACGTCCTGACTTTC
cdr3_aa: CASSIDGRGSGANVLTF

cdr3_length: 14
j_call: TRBJ1-1
clone_size: -
d_call: -
v_call: TRBV6-5
cdr3_nt: TGTGCCAGCAGACTACAGGGCCGGGGCACTGAAGCTTTCTTT
cdr3_aa: CASRLQGRGTEAFF

cdr3_length: 15
j_call: TRBJ1-2
clone_size: -
d_call: TRBD1
v_call: TRBV5-4
cdr3_nt: TGTGCCAGCAGCCCCGGACAGGGCCGGGTCGATGGCTACACCTTC
cdr3_aa: CASSPGQGRVDGYTF

cdr3_length: 14
j_call: TRBJ2-2
clone_size: -
d_call: TRBD2
v_call: TRBV2
cdr3_nt: TGTGCCAGCAGGGTTGGACTAGCCCCCGGGGAGCTGTTTTTT
cdr3_aa: CASRVGLAPGELFF

cdr3_length: 15
j_call: TRBJ2-2
clone_size: -
d_call: -
v_call: TRBV19
cdr3_nt: TGTGCCAGTACTCAATGGGCTAGCGAAGCCGGGGAGCTGTTTTTT
cdr3_aa: CASTQWASEAGELFF

cdr3_length: 13
j_call: TRBJ2-7
clone_size: few
d_call: -
v_call: TRBV18
cdr3_nt: TGTGCCAGCTCCCAGTCAGACAGCTACGAGCAGTACTTC
cdr3_aa: CASSQSDSYEQYF

cdr3_length: 12
j_call: TRBJ1-2
clone_size: -
d_call: -
v_call: TRBV6-6
cdr3_nt: TGTGCCAGCAGTCTGACAGGCTATGGCTACACCTTC
cdr3_aa: CASSLTGYGYTF

cdr3_length: 18
j_call: TRBJ1-2
clone_size: -
d_call: TRBD1
v_call: TRBV28
cdr3_nt: TGTGCCAGCAGTTTTGAGTCGACAGGGGAGCGGGGTGGCTATGGCTACACCTTC
cdr3_aa: CASSFESTGERGGYGYTF

cdr3_length: 12
j_call: TRBJ2-3
clone_size: -
d_call: -
v_call: TRBV7-9
cdr3_nt: TGTGCCAGCAGCTTAGTAGAAGATACGCAGTATTTT
cdr3_aa: CASSLVEDTQYF

cdr3_length: 13
j_call: TRBJ1-4
clone_size: -
d_call: -
v_call: TRBV27
cdr3_nt: TGTGCCACCAAACAGGGTAACGGTGAAAAACTGTTTTTT
cdr3_aa: CATKQGNGEKLFF

cdr3_length: 15
j_call: TRBJ2-3
clone_size: -
d_call: -
v_call: TRBV5-4
cdr3_nt: TGTGCCAGCAGCTTGGCAGGGTGGGCCACAGATACGCAGTATTTT
cdr3_aa: CASSLAGWATDTQYF

cdr3_length: 15
j_call: TRBJ1-2
clone_size: -
d_call: -
v_call: TRBV21-1
cdr3_nt: TGTGCCAGCACCCCGGTGGAAGGGGCTGTCTATGGCTACACCTTC
cdr3_aa: CASTPVEGAVYGYTF

cdr3_length: 16
j_call: TRBJ1-4
clone_size: few
d_call: TRBD1
v_call: TRBV15
cdr3_nt: TGTGCCACCAGCAGAGGGGGCACAGGGGAGGAGGAAAAACTGTTTTTT
cdr3_aa: CATSRGGTGEEEKLFF

cdr3_length: 17
j_call: TRBJ1-5
clone_size: -
d_call: TRBD1
v_call: TRBV23-1
cdr3_nt: TGCGCCAGCAGTCAATCGGGGACAGGGGTTGGCAATCAGCCCCAGCATTTT
cdr3_aa: CASSQSGTGVGNQPQHF

cdr3_length: 15
j_call: TRBJ1-2
clone_size: few
d_call: -
v_call: TRBV3-1/TRBV3-2
cdr3_nt: TGTGCCAGCAGCCAACCTCCACCACTCCTCGGTGGCTACACCTTC
cdr3_aa: CASSQPPPLLGGYTF

cdr3_length: 15
j_call: TRBJ2-5
clone_size: -
d_call: -
v_call: TRBV11-2
cdr3_nt: TGTGCCAGCAGCTTGGGGCTTGGGGGGATGGGGACCCAGTACTTC
cdr3_aa: CASSLGLGGMGTQYF

cdr3_length: 15
j_call: TRBJ2-3
clone_size: -
d_call: TRBD1
v_call: TRBV19
cdr3_nt: TGTGCCAGTAACGCTCGGACAGGGGCCACAGATACGCAGTATTTT
cdr3_aa: CASNARTGATDTQYF

cdr3_length: 15
j_call: TRBJ2-3
clone_size: -
d_call: -
v_call: TRBV6-5
cdr3_nt: TGTGCCAGCAGTTACTCGGTTGAGGGCACAGATACGCAGTATTTT
cdr3_aa: CASSYSVEGTDTQYF

cdr3_length: 14
j_call: TRBJ2-7
clone_size: few
d_call: -
v_call: TRBV7-9
cdr3_nt: TGTGCCAGCAGCTTACAGGGCAGGGGCGGCGAGCAGTACTTC
cdr3_aa: CASSLQGRGGEQYF

cdr3_length: 14
j_call: TRBJ1-5
clone_size: -
d_call: -
v_call: TRBV5-1
cdr3_nt: TGCGCCAGCAGCTTGGCCTGGGGGGACCGGCCCCAGCATTTT
cdr3_aa: CASSLAWGDRPQHF

cdr3_length: 17
j_call: TRBJ2-1
clone_size: -
d_call: -
v_call: TRBV21-1
cdr3_nt: TGTGCCAGCAGCGCCCCCCAGGGGAGACACTCCTACAATGAGCAGTTCTTC
cdr3_aa: CASSAPQGRHSYNEQFF

cdr3_length: 14
j_call: TRBJ2-4
clone_size: -
d_call: -
v_call: TRBV10-1
cdr3_nt: TGCGCCAGCAGTGATTCGGGTATAGGAAACATTCAGTACTTC
cdr3_aa: CASSDSGIGNIQYF

cdr3_length: 15
j_call: TRBJ2-2
clone_size: -
d_call: TRBD1
v_call: TRBV5-8
cdr3_nt: TGTGCCAGCAGCTTGGACAGGGGGTTTACCGGGGAGCTGTTTTTT
cdr3_aa: CASSLDRGFTGELFF

cdr3_length: 16
j_call: TRBJ1-1
clone_size: -
d_call: -
v_call: TRBV3-1/TRBV3-2
cdr3_nt: TGTGCCAGCAGTCCACCGAGGGGGGGCGGGGTGACTGAAGCTTTCTTT
cdr3_aa: CASSPPRGGGVTEAFF

cdr3_length: 15
j_call: TRBJ2-5
clone_size: -
d_call: -
v_call: TRBV27
cdr3_nt: TGTGCCAGCAGTTTATCCGCGGGGTACCAAGAGACCCAGTACTTC
cdr3_aa: CASSLSAGYQETQYF

cdr3_length: 13
j_call: TRBJ1-5
clone_size: medium-sized
d_call: -
v_call: TRBV12-3/TRBV12-4
cdr3_nt: TGTGCCAGCAGGTGGACAAGCAATCAGCCCCAGCATTTT
cdr3_aa: CASRWTSNQPQHF

cdr3_length: 15
j_call: TRBJ2-3
clone_size: -
d_call: TRBD1
v_call: TRBV7-9
cdr3_nt: TGTGCCAGCAGCTCAGGGGGCGCTGGCACAGATACGCAGTATTTT
cdr3_aa: CASSSGGAGTDTQYF

cdr3_length: 16
j_call: TRBJ2-2
clone_size: once
d_call: TRBD2
v_call: TRBV5-4
cdr3_nt: TGTGCCAGCAGCTTGGGTCTAGCGGGGTACACCGGGGAGCTGTTTTTT
cdr3_aa: CASSLGLAGYTGELFF

cdr3_length: 16
j_call: TRBJ2-3
clone_size: -
d_call: TRBD2
v_call: TRBV3-1/TRBV3-2
cdr3_nt: TGTGCCAGCAGCCAAGGGACGACTAGCGGCACAGATACGCAGTATTTT
cdr3_aa: CASSQGTTSGTDTQYF

cdr3_length: 13
j_call: TRBJ2-1
clone_size: -
d_call: -
v_call: TRBV29-1
cdr3_nt: TGCAGCGTTGAGGGCGGGCCGTACGCTGAGCAGTTCTTC
cdr3_aa: CSVEGGPYAEQFF

cdr3_length: 13
j_call: TRBJ2-1
clone_size: -
d_call: TRBD2
v_call: TRBV19
cdr3_nt: TGTGCCAGTAGTACACTAGCGGCGAATGAGCAGTTCTTC
cdr3_aa: CASSTLAANEQFF

cdr3_length: 15
j_call: TRBJ2-7
clone_size: once
d_call: TRBD1
v_call: TRBV11-2
cdr3_nt: TGTGCCAGCAGCAGAGGTGGACAGGGCTCCTACGAGCAGTACTTC
cdr3_aa: CASSRGGQGSYEQYF

cdr3_length: 13
j_call: TRBJ2-7
clone_size: -
d_call: -
v_call: TRBV30
cdr3_nt: TGTGCCTGGAGCTTCCAGGGTCTCTACGAGCAGTACTTC
cdr3_aa: CAWSFQGLYEQYF

cdr3_length: 13
j_call: TRBJ2-7
clone_size: -
d_call: -
v_call: TRBV19
cdr3_nt: TGTGCCAGTAGTATATCCTCCTCCTACGAGCAGTACTTC
cdr3_aa: CASSISSSYEQYF

cdr3_length: 15
j_call: TRBJ2-7
clone_size: -
d_call: TRBD2
v_call: TRBV11-3
cdr3_nt: TGTGCCAGCAGCCATAGCGGGGGGCCTTCCTACGAGCAGTACTTC
cdr3_aa: CASSHSGGPSYEQYF

cdr3_length: 14
j_call: TRBJ2-7
clone_size: -
d_call: -
v_call: TRBV6-5
cdr3_nt: TGTGCCAGCAGTTACTCAACACTAGGGTACGAGCAGTACTTC
cdr3_aa: CASSYSTLGYEQYF